This TCR beta chain originates from a study of metastatic and nonmetastatic thyroid tumors. As for the study in general: Repertoire comparisons spanned blood and tumor or nodule tissue from malignant and benign thyroid patients. Overall study findings and caveats: Significantly higher TCR beta diversity was reportedly seen in malignant thyroid tumors than benign nodules, in blood and tumor.

At least ten counts were recorded for this clone. Its antigen is undetermined. Each patient came to thyroid surgery without any prior treatment (of any kind). In the original workflow: In papillary thyroid cancer, a distant-metastasis classifier was built using CDR3 differences across clinicopathological groups. TCRdb re-called clones via MiXCR from the PCR reads. These V and J calls are TCRdb output, not the study's own analysis. In the table there are some 20,000 clones, around 16% of which are singletons. J gave up 5 bases and V 4 bases, and 11 bases lay outside the gene matches. CDR1 and CDR2 from the germline V gene are LNHNV and YYDKDF (reference sequence). The length of the CDR3 is 15 residues.

The TCR comes from a male donor with papillary thyroid cancer or a benign thyroid nodule (not recorded which). Some clones in this sample may be carry-over from other donors' samples. What was sequenced was blood. This chain connects TRBV15 to TRBJ2-7, with 7 bases aligning to TRBD1. The CDR3 sequence is CATSIAPTGYDEQYF. The CDR3 DNA reads TGTGCCACCAGCATAGCCCCGACAGGGTATGACGAGCAGTACTTC.